The 2 T cell receptor beta chains presented below share a single source sample, sequenced in a study of blood T cell repertoires in COVID-19. The assay was immunoSEQ multiplex PCR, and TCRdb's table has in-frame clones only and misses some. The repertoire holds about 130,000 clones, with roughly 88% as singletons. Sequenced: peripheral blood. The receptors were sampled from a man in his fifties or sixties with acute or convalescent COVID-19.

With regard to this clone: Other DNA sequences from this sample encode an identical CDR3 as well. V and J are TRBV19 and TRBJ1-1; D not resolved. Trimming removed 3 bases from V and 1 base from J, with 9 bases in between. Germline V gives CDR1 LNHDA, CDR2 SQIVND (reference sequence). The CDR3 covers 14 residues. CDR3 DNA sequence: TGTGCCAGTAGTATTACCCGAGGGAACACTGAAGCTTTCTTT. Amino acids: CASSITRGNTEAFF.

This chain connects TRBV5-6 to TRBJ1-2, with 7 bases matching TRBD1. V trimming: 8 bases; J trimming: 2 bases; junction bases outside the gene matches: 9. This CDR3 is 14 amino acids long. CDR1 is SGHDT, CDR2 YYEEEE, per germline. For the CDR3, the DNA is TGTGCCAGTTCCCTAAGGGGGCGAAACTATGGCTACACCTTC. Its protein product is CASSLRGRNYGYTF. The full variable domain, completed using reference TRBV5-6 and TRBJ1-2, is DAGVTQSPTHLIKTRGQQVTLRCSPKSGHDTVSWYQQALGQGPQFIFQYYEEEERQRGNFPDRFSGHQFPNYSSELNVNALLLGDSALYLCASSLRGRNYGYTFGSGTRLTVV.